The sequence of this T cell receptor beta chain was determined in a study of beta chain features in type 1 diabetes. The investigators reverse transcribed all of the isolated RNA, so they sequenced expressed TCRB transcripts. Libraries were prepared by immunoSEQ multiplex PCR; TCRdb keeps only in-frame clonotypes and omits some of them. The sample yields 350,000 to 450,000 clones, more than 11% seen once. Study observations and caveats: There was no resolution here of whether HLA type influences TCRB rearrangement.

Looked up from germline, CDR1 is ENHRY and CDR2 is SYGVKD. The CDR3 loop spans 13 amino acids. V gave up 6 bases and J gave up 2 bases, with 10 bases separating them. In regard to this clone: What it recognizes is unknown.

V usage is TRBV10-3 and J usage is TRBJ1-2; the D is unclear. This receptor was taken from a man aged 30 to 39 in good health. Sequenced: naive CD4+ T cells from blood. CDR3 coding DNA: TGTGCCATCAGCCCGCAGGTGAACTATGGCTACACCTTC. Encoded protein: CAISPQVNYGYTF.